Shown below are 18 T cell receptor beta chains from a single sample sequenced in a study of blood T cells in healthy people across ages. Together with a sample-barcoded 5' primer, a J-beta primer mix was included in a second PCR lasting about 7 to 12 cycles. TCRdb re-called the 5' RACE reads through MiXCR, storing one row per CDR3 protein. Here the sample spans some 880,000 distinct CDR3 sequences, approximately 35% being singletons. Material: blood. These receptors were taken from a man between 18 and 29 years old in good health.

V gene TRBV5-6 combines with J gene TRBJ1-1; the match to TRBD1 covers 7 bases. Looked up from germline, CDR1 is SGHDT and CDR2 is YYEEEE. V was clipped by 0 bases and J by 0 bases; unmatched bases: 14. The CDR3 sequence is 19 residues long. The CDR3 spells CASSLEGTGEVVMNTEAFF. The CDR3, as DNA: TGTGCCAGCAGCTTGGAGGGCACAGGGGAGGTAGTAATGAACACTGAAGCTTTCTTT.

The chain has TRBV3-1 and TRBJ2-5; D is undetermined. With 1 base removed from V and 11 bases from J, the gap between germline ends came to 11 bases. Germline values: CDR1 LGHDT, CDR2 YNNKEL (reference sequence). The CDR3 length is 12 residues. CDR3 in amino acids: CASSQGLKRQYF. CDR3 nucleotide sequence: TGTGCCAGCAGCCAAGGCCTCAAAAGGCAGTACTTC.

This clonotype turned up a few times. The chain joins TRBV12-3 or TRBV12-4 to TRBJ2-5, with D perhaps given as TRBD1 or TRBD2 (5 bases each). Trimming removed 6 bases from V and 11 bases from J, with 25 bases in between. The CDR3 spans 15 residues. CDR3 sequence: CASSPTPTEGNEQYF. For the CDR3, the DNA is TGTGCCAGCAGCCCCACTCCGACAGAGGGCAATGAGCAGTACTTC.

The CDR3 nucleotides are TGTGCCATCAACAGGGAAGGCTATGGCTACACCTTC. Its translation is CAINREGYGYTF. V gene TRBV7-9 combines with J gene TRBJ1-2, with D perhaps matching TRBD1 (6 bases). The CDR3 covers 12 residues. Germline V lookup: CDR1 SEHNR, CDR2 FQNEAQ (reference sequence). Trimming pared 10 bases from V and 4 bases from J, leaving 13 bases between.

The gene calls are TRBV5-5 and TRBJ1-1; TRBD1 might be the D (5 bases). Looked up from germline, CDR1 is SGHKS and CDR2 is YYEKEE (reference sequence). V dropped 4 bases and J dropped 4 bases, with 14 bases sitting between them. The CDR3 runs to 14 residues. CDR3: CASSVEGGATEAFF. The CDR3 DNA follows: TGTGCCAGCAGCGTGGAGGGAGGGGCCACTGAAGCTTTCTTT.

V is TRBV12-3 or TRBV12-4 and J is TRBJ1-3; D is perhaps TRBD1 (6 bases). V was shortened by 3 bases and J by 7 bases, with 13 bases between the two germline ends. The CDR3 spans 14 residues. CDR3 coding DNA: TGTGCCAGCAGTTTCGGCCGGGGGGGCAACACCATATATTTT. It specifies CASSFGRGGNTIYF.

The chain links TRBV4-1 to TRBJ1-2, with 7 bases lining up with TRBD1. Trimming took 2 bases from V and 7 from J; bases not matched to a gene: 7. Germline values: CDR1 MGHRA, CDR2 YSYEKL. This CDR3 has 14 residues. The CDR3 sequence: CASSQLAGGGGYTF. CDR3 nucleotides: TGCGCCAGCAGCCAACTCGCAGGGGGAGGTGGCTACACCTTC.

This clonotype appeared a few times. The rearrangement joins TRBV7-8 to TRBJ1-1; D is unclear. V lost 4 bases and J 4 bases, leaving 13 bases between the germline ends. This CDR3 is 14 amino acids long. Germline CDR1 reads SGHVS; CDR2 reads FQNEAQ. The chain's CDR3 is CASSYRTGTTEAFF. CDR3 bases: TGTGCCAGCAGCTATAGGACCGGAACCACTGAAGCTTTCTTT.

The chain combines TRBV9 with TRBJ1-1, with D uncertain. This CDR3 has 10 residues. Between the trimmed V and J ends, which lost 10 bases and 5 bases, there was a span of 9 bases. From germline, CDR1 is SGDLS and CDR2 YYNGEE. DNA for the CDR3: TGTGCCGGTTGCTGGACTGAAGCTTTCTTT. Its translation: CAGCWTEAFF.

The chain has TRBV9 and TRBJ2-4, with 7 nucleotides matching TRBD2. The J call may be incorrect, as the DNA end agrees better with TRBJ2-7. Germline V gene lookup returns CDR1 SGDLS and CDR2 YYNGEE. This CDR3 has 14 residues. For the CDR3, the DNA is TGTGCCAGCAGCCCGAGAGGGAGGGAAGACGAGCAGTACTTC. It is translated as CASSPRGREDEQYF.

This clonotype has just one count. The chain is built from TRBV29-1 and TRBJ1-1, with TRBD1 identical over 8 bases. This CDR3 is built from 13 residues. Trimming cost V 7 bases and J 3 bases; bases outside gene matches: 7. Germline CDR1 is SQVTM and CDR2 is ANQGSEA. The CDR3 DNA follows: TGCAGCGGTAACAGGGGGGGGGACACTGAAGCTTTCTTT. Translating it yields CSGNRGGDTEAFF.

The V gene is TRBV6-5, the J gene TRBJ1-6, with D unresolved. With 0 bases removed from V and 7 bases from J, the gap between germline ends came to 10 bases. This CDR3 comprises 15 residues. Germline-derived CDR1 and CDR2 are MNHEY and SVGAGI. The CDR3 nucleotides read TGTGCCAGCAGTTACTCGAACACCGCGAATTCACCCCTCCACTTT. Translating gives CASSYSNTANSPLHF.

This clonotype appeared a few times. The junction does not match germline at one end; this may be a read error. J is TRBJ1-1 and V is TRBV2; no definite D call. The CDR3 is made up of 12 amino acids. Germline V gene data show CDR1 as SNHLY and CDR2 as FYNNEI. For the CDR3, the DNA is TGTGCCGGCAGGCGGGGGAACACTGAAGCTTTCTTT. This gives the protein CAGRRGNTEAFF. Supplemented by reference TRBV2 and TRBJ1-1, the full variable domain reads EPEVTQTPSHQVTQMGQEVILRCVPISNHLYFYWYRQILGQKVEFLVSFYNNEISEKSEIFDDQFSVERPDGSNFTLKIRSTKLEDSAMYFCAGRRGNTEAFFGQGTRLTVV.

The chain recombines TRBV12-3 or TRBV12-4 with TRBJ1-2, with D unclear. V was pared by 5 bases and J by 8 bases, with 15 bases between. CDR3 size: 13 residues. DNA for the CDR3: TGTGCCAGCAGTGATCAGAGTACTGGGGGCTACACCTTC. It yields the protein CASSDQSTGGYTF.

V gene TRBV6-1 combines with J gene TRBJ2-5; D tentatively reads TRBD1 or TRBD2 (5 bases each). The CDR3 runs to 17 residues. With 5 bases removed from V and 0 bases from J, the gap between germline ends came to 19 bases. Germline V gene sequence: CDR1 MNHNS, CDR2 SASEGT. This chain's CDR3 is CASSLGTDNWYQETQYF. CDR3 coding DNA: TGTGCCAGCAGTCTCGGGACGGACAATTGGTACCAAGAGACCCAGTACTTC.

V is TRBV20-1 and J is TRBJ2-2, with 9 bases that match TRBD1. V shed 3 bases, J shed 7 bases, and the junction held 3 bases outside the gene matches. Germline lookup yields CDR1 DFQATT and CDR2 SNEGSKA (reference sequence). The CDR3 has 13 residues. CDR3 nucleotides: TGCAGTGCTAGGCGACAGGGGGTCGGGGAGCTGTTTTTT. This translates into CSARRQGVGELFF.

This rearrangement joins TRBV9 to TRBJ2-5, with D uncertain. Trimming removed 0 bases at V and 11 bases at J, with 35 bases between. Germline V lookup: CDR1 SGDLS, CDR2 YYNGEE. The CDR3 is 20 amino acids. The CDR3 bases are TGTGCCAGCAGCGTAGACCCAGGACCCTCAACCAGGCGGTCCTACAATGAGCAGTACTTC. This translates into CASSVDPGPSTRRSYNEQYF. Full variable domain (remainder filled in from reference TRBV9 and TRBJ2-5): DSGVTQTPKHLITATGQRVTLRCSPRSGDLSVYWYQQSLDQGLQFLIQYYNGEERAKGNILERFSAQQFPDLHSELNLSSLELGDSALYFCASSVDPGPSTRRSYNEQYFGPGTRLLVL.

Points on this clonotype: A read error is possible here, since a much larger clone lies one base away. This chain connects TRBV15 to TRBJ2-5; D ambiguous. The J call is doubtful: the DNA matches TRBJ2-1 better. The CDR3 runs 13 residues. Germline CDR1 is LNHNV and CDR2 is YYDKDF (reference sequence). The CDR3 DNA follows: TGTGCCACCAGCCCGGGTCCTGGAGAGACCCAGTTCTTC. It translates to CATSPGPGETQFF.